These 25 T cell receptor beta chains were all obtained from the same sample, sequenced in a study of blood T cell repertoires in COVID-19. Only in-frame clones appear in the TCRdb table, and some are missing; sequencing was by immunoSEQ multiplex PCR. This sample carries more than 200,000 clones, 85% to 90% of them seen once, and the ten largest clones take over 1.3%. Sequenced sample: peripheral blood. The receptors originated from an elderly man with acute or convalescent COVID-19.

The rearrangement uses TRBV7-2 and TRBJ2-1; 7 positions match TRBD2. Germline V lookup: CDR1 SGHTA, CDR2 FQGNSA. The CDR3 sequence is 16 residues long. J gave up 5 bases and V 5 bases, and 12 bases lay outside the gene matches. The CDR3 region is CASSLLGLAAHNEQFF. The DNA for the CDR3 is TGTGCCAGCAGCCTCCTTGGGCTAGCGGCACACAATGAGCAGTTCTTC.

The genes are TRBV6-5 and TRBJ1-2, with 9 bases aligning to TRBD1. Unmatched junction bases numbered 9, after V lost 6 bases and J lost 7 bases. The CDR3 spans 14 residues. Germline V gene sequence: CDR1 MNHEY, CDR2 SVGAGI. CDR3 coding DNA: TGTGCCAGCAGATCACAGGGGGCACGGACTGGCTACACCTTC. Amino acids: CASRSQGARTGYTF.

The rearrangement links TRBV7-2 to TRBJ2-3; the D is unclear. Between the trimmed V and J ends, which lost 1 base and 4 bases, there was a span of 9 bases. This CDR3 contains 14 residues. Per germline, CDR1 SGHTA and CDR2 FQGNSA. For the CDR3, the DNA is TGTGCCAGCAGCTTAGACGCGGTTTCAGATACGCAGTATTTT. Translating gives CASSLDAVSDTQYF.

The V and J genes are TRBV15 and TRBJ2-3, with D possibly being TRBD2 (7 bases). Trimming removed 5 bases from V and 3 bases from J, with 15 bases in between. The germline V gene has CDR1 LNHNV and CDR2 YYDKDF (reference sequence). The CDR3 has 15 amino acids. DNA of the CDR3: TGTGCCACCAGCCCGGAGAAGGGGGGGACAGATACGCAGTATTTT. This sequence encodes CATSPEKGGTDTQYF.

In this sample, this clone turned up a few times. The rearrangement joins TRBV7-2 to TRBJ2-7; 10 positions match TRBD2. The CDR3 totals 17 residues. The J segment lost 3 bases and the V segment lost 1 base, leaving 9 bases of the junction unmatched. CDR1 and CDR2 (germline): SGHTA, FQGNSA. DNA for the CDR3: TGTGCCAGCAGCTTAGAAGGTCTAGCGGGGGACCTCTACGAGCAGTACTTC. Its translation is CASSLEGLAGDLYEQYF.

The chain combines TRBV6-1 with TRBJ1-5; D unclear. V was shortened by 3 bases and J by 3 bases, with 15 bases between the two germline ends. The CDR3 runs 16 residues. CDR1 is MNHNS, CDR2 SASEGT, per germline. The CDR3 region is CASSDPSRQHNQPQHF. The CDR3 nucleotides are TGTGCCAGCAGTGACCCATCGAGGCAGCACAATCAGCCCCAGCATTTT.

The chain couples TRBV6-6 to TRBJ1-2, with TRBD1 as a possible D gene (6 bases). Between the trimmed V and J ends, which lost 0 bases and 4 bases, there was a span of 15 bases. The germline V gene has CDR1 MNHNY and CDR2 SVGAGI (reference sequence). The CDR3 is 16 amino acids. The CDR3 DNA reads TGTGCCAGCAGTTACTCGCCCCTTGGACAGCTCTATGGCTACACCTTC. Residues: CASSYSPLGQLYGYTF.

The rearrangement links TRBV6-5 to TRBJ2-1, with D possibly being TRBD1 (6 bases). Per germline, CDR1 MNHEY and CDR2 SVGAGI. The V end was cut by 5 bases, the J end by 5 bases, with 16 bases between. This CDR3 is built from 15 residues. DNA of the CDR3: TGTGCCAGCAGTCCGGCCGGAAGGGGGAACAATGAGCAGTTCTTC. Translated, it gives CASSPAGRGNNEQFF.

This chain connects TRBV7-8 to TRBJ1-4, with unresolved D. The CDR3 extends over 14 amino acids. Germline V CDR1 and CDR2: SGHVS, FQNEAQ. V was cut by 3 bases and J by 6 bases, with 11 bases left in between. The CDR3 region is CASSLGSGYEKLFF. The DNA for the CDR3 is TGTGCCAGCAGCTTGGGCTCTGGTTATGAAAAACTGTTTTTT.

The V gene is TRBV5-8, the J gene TRBJ1-1, with D unresolved. Deletions cut 0 bases from V and 14 bases from J, with 11 bases between. In germline, CDR1 is SGHTS, CDR2 YDEGEE. CDR3 length: 11 residues. In DNA, the CDR3 is TGTGCCAGCAGCTTGGTTCACCTAGTCTTCTTT. Amino acids: CASSLVHLVFF.

The chain has TRBV29-1 and TRBJ1-4; D not certain. CDR1 is SQVTM, CDR2 ANQGSEA, per germline. The CDR3 is 13 amino acids. The ends were cut back, 6 bases at V and 0 bases at J, with 8 bases in the middle. CDR3 nucleotides: TGCAGCGTGTCGACAACAACTAATGAAAAACTGTTTTTT. It specifies CSVSTTTNEKLFF. Supplemented by reference TRBV29-1 and TRBJ1-4, the full variable domain reads SAVISQKPSRDICQRGTSLTIQCQVDSQVTMMFWYRQQPGQSLTLIATANQGSEATYESGFVIDKFPISRPNLTFSTLTVSNMSPEDSSIYLCSVSTTTNEKLFFGSGTQLSVL.

This chain joins TRBV24-1 and TRBJ2-7; 8 bases line up with TRBD1. Trimming cost V 6 bases and J 1 base; bases outside gene matches: 4. Germline V gene lookup returns CDR1 KGHDR and CDR2 SFDVKD. The CDR3 totals 14 residues. The CDR3 region has the DNA TGTGCCACCAGTCTCCGGGACAGGTCCTACGAGCAGTACTTC. Amino acids: CATSLRDRSYEQYF.

This chain joins TRBV29-1 and TRBJ1-2; D remains unclear. CDR1 is SQVTM and CDR2 is ANQGSEA in the germline V gene. V gave up 4 bases and J gave up 4 bases, with 10 bases separating them. The CDR3 covers 12 residues. The CDR3 spells CSVVVQSYGYTF. In DNA, the CDR3 is TGCAGCGTTGTGGTCCAGTCCTATGGCTACACCTTC.

The chain is built from TRBV6-5 and TRBJ1-2; a weak D match, TRBD1 (5 bases). There are 13 residues in the CDR3. V gave up 0 bases and J gave up 7 bases, with 9 bases separating them. Germline V gene lookup returns CDR1 MNHEY and CDR2 SVGAGI. In DNA form, the CDR3 reads TGTGCCAGCAGTTACTCAGGGGCTAGTGGCTACACCTTC. It yields the protein CASSYSGASGYTF.

This chain joins TRBV19 and TRBJ1-1; D is unresolved. The CDR3 runs to 14 residues. Per the germline V gene, CDR1 is LNHDA and CDR2 is SQIVND (reference sequence). Trimming shortened V by 2 bases and J by 0 bases, and 7 bases separated the two germline ends. The CDR3 DNA follows: TGTGCCAGTAGTATATCAGTTCTGAACACTGAAGCTTTCTTT. Amino acid sequence: CASSISVLNTEAFF.

The genes are TRBV12-3 or TRBV12-4 and TRBJ1-1; D gene unclear. Trimming stripped 5 bases from V and 4 bases from J, with 11 bases between. CDR3 length: 13 residues. CDR3 region: CASSPTWRTEAFF. The CDR3 region has the DNA TGTGCCAGCAGTCCGACTTGGCGCACTGAAGCTTTCTTT.

This clone was detected once. The chain employs TRBV28 and TRBJ2-4, with TRBD2 identical over 12 bases. This CDR3 has 17 residues. Losses at the gene ends were 5 bases for V and 0 bases for J; bases not matched to a gene: 5. Germline V CDR1 and CDR2: MDHEN, SYDVKM. The CDR3 nucleotides read TGTGCCAGCAGTGGACTAGCGGGAATACTAGCCAAAAACATTCAGTACTTC. It is translated as CASSGLAGILAKNIQYF.

The chain joins TRBV2 to TRBJ1-5; the D is unclear. V was trimmed by 7 bases and J by 5 bases, leaving 12 bases between them. Germline loops: CDR1 SNHLY, CDR2 FYNNEI. The CDR3 covers 13 residues. CDR3 protein: CASKKEGDQPQHF. CDR3 in DNA: TGTGCCAGCAAAAAGGAAGGAGATCAGCCCCAGCATTTT.

This clone was found once. The chain carries TRBV7-8 and TRBJ2-3; the D is unclear. V lost 3 bases and J lost 3, with 16 bases in between. This CDR3 region has 16 residues. CDR1 and CDR2 from the germline V gene are SGHVS and FQNEAQ. The CDR3 protein is CASSFSPPGITDTQYF. In DNA, the CDR3 is TGTGCCAGCAGCTTCTCACCCCCGGGTATAACAGATACGCAGTATTTT.

This clone was seen a few times. This rearrangement joins TRBV3-1 (or the pseudogene TRBV3-2) to TRBJ1-3; 9 bases agree with TRBD1. CDR1 and CDR2 from the germline V gene are LGHDT and YNNKEL (reference sequence). V dropped 7 bases and J dropped 1; count of bases not matched to a gene: 2. The CDR3 is 14 residues long. This CDR3 reads CASTDRGSGNTIYF. The CDR3, as DNA: TGTGCCAGCACCGACAGGGGGTCTGGAAACACCATATATTTT.

The chain uses TRBV4-2 and TRBJ2-1; 13 bases line up with TRBD2. V was pared by 5 bases and J by 4 bases, with 8 bases of the junction left unmatched. CDR1 LGHNA and CDR2 YNFKEQ come from the germline V gene. This CDR3 is built from 17 residues. CDR3 amino acids: CASSTRTSGSQYNEQFF. The DNA of the CDR3 is TGTGCCAGCAGCACGCGGACTAGCGGGAGTCAATACAATGAGCAGTTCTTC.

The gene calls are TRBV6-5 and TRBJ2-3; D remains unclear. Looked up from germline, CDR1 is MNHEY and CDR2 is SVGAGI. CDR3 length: 12 amino acids. V lost 5 bases and J lost 2, with 5 bases in between. The CDR3 sequence: CASSQDTDTQYF. The CDR3 nucleotides read TGTGCCAGCAGTCAGGACACAGATACGCAGTATTTT.

The J gene is TRBJ2-7, the V gene TRBV9; perhaps TRBD1 as D (6 bases). There are 16 residues in the CDR3. The germline V and J ends were trimmed by 4 bases and 2 bases, with 19 bases remaining between them. In germline, CDR1 is SGDLS, CDR2 YYNGEE. This CDR3 reads CASSPQGNRVTYEQYF. CDR3 bases: TGTGCCAGCAGCCCGCAGGGGAACAGGGTAACCTACGAGCAGTACTTC.

V is TRBV5-5 and J is TRBJ2-5, with TRBD1 identical over 7 bases. The CDR3 extends over 16 amino acids. Per the germline V gene, CDR1 is SGHKS and CDR2 is YYEKEE (reference sequence). The J segment lost 2 bases and the V segment lost 0 bases, leaving 7 bases of the junction unmatched. DNA for the CDR3: TGTGCCAGCAGCTTGGCCGGGACAGCGATACAAGAGACCCAGTACTTC. It yields the protein CASSLAGTAIQETQYF. Supplemented by reference TRBV5-5 and TRBJ2-5, the full variable domain reads DAGVTQSPTHLIKTRGQQVTLRCSPISGHKSVSWYQQVLGQGPQFIFQYYEKEERGRGNFPDRFSARQFPNYSSELNVNALLLGDSALYLCASSLAGTAIQETQYFGPGTRLLVL.

The V and J genes are TRBV7-3 and TRBJ2-2; D remains ambiguous. Germline V gene sequence: CDR1 SGHTA, CDR2 FQGTGA. The CDR3 covers 17 residues. The ends were cut back, 3 bases at V and 1 base at J, with 15 bases in the middle. The CDR3 region has the DNA TGTGCCAGCAGCTTTAACTCGGTCCAGGAGAACACCGGGGAGCTGTTTTTT. Translating it yields CASSFNSVQENTGELFF.